The TCR beta chain described here comes from a study of identical twins. The study, taken as a whole, reports: Cord blood beta clonotypes that were abundant carried fewer insertions, and memory repertoires showed no such trend.

This CDR3 has 15 amino acids. V trimming: 4 bases; J trimming: 4 bases; junction bases outside the gene matches: 7. Germline CDR1 reads SGHDT; CDR2 reads YYEEEE. As to this clonotype: Its antigen is as yet unknown.

MiXCR, applied by TCRdb to the 5' RACE reads, yields one record per CDR3 protein. The data hold just under 650,000 distinct CDR3 sequences, with roughly 7.1% observed a single time. The data also belong to a second study, concerning yellow fever vaccine responses in identical twins. As that study records: Twins' vaccine T cell responses were reported to seem partly convergent and partly personalized.

The sequencing sample was made of PBMCs. This sequence was found in a woman aged 18-29 years in good health. The chain employs TRBV5-6 and TRBJ2-1; 8 positions agree with TRBD2. CDR3 sequence (DNA): TGTGCCAGCAGCAACCTAGCGGGTATTTACAATGAGCAGTTCTTC. Protein: CASSNLAGIYNEQFF.